This T cell receptor beta chain was found in a study of blood T cell repertoires in COVID-19. Concerning this clone: Other DNA sequences in the same sample also yield this CDR3.

The trim removed 2 bases at V and 8 bases at J, leaving 4 bases unmatched. The V gene's germline CDR1 is GTSNPN and CDR2 SVGIG (reference sequence). There are 13 residues in the CDR3. Authors' processing steps: The assay estimated nucleated cells by amplifying reference gene primers. Sequencing used immunoSEQ multiplex PCR; TCRdb keeps in-frame clones, though not all of them. The D gene and trimming were derived from the DNA, and the V and J assignments and clone size from that table. The sample yields roughly 38,000 clones, about 76% seen once. The chain recombines TRBV30 with TRBJ2-1; 9 bases match TRBD2. The sample comprised peripheral blood. This sequence was found in a man between 65 and 85 years old with active or convalescent COVID-19. The CDR3 here is CAWSSGGRDEQFF. CDR3 bases: TGTGCCTGGAGTAGCGGGGGGCGAGATGAGCAGTTCTTC.